This T cell receptor (beta chain) was captured by sequencing in a study of blood T cell repertoires in COVID-19. Looking at the study overall: In each case, the material was cDNA or gDNA derived from T cells, B-cell-depleted T cells, or PBMCs.

Profiling relied on immunoSEQ multiplex PCR, and the TCRdb table lists in-frame clones only, not all of them. The table lists 150,000 or so clones, about 85% of them singletons. This receptor was identified in a man in his 60s who had recovered from COVID-19. The sequenced sample was peripheral blood.

CDR3: CASSVGWEQGRKQYF. CDR3 coding DNA: TGTGCCAGCAGCGTAGGTTGGGAACAGGGGAGGAAGCAGTACTTC. The chain employs TRBV9 and TRBJ2-7; possible D gene TRBD1, 7 bases. The CDR3 has 15 residues. Trimming cost V 0 bases and J 8 bases, with 18 bases left between them. Looked up from germline, CDR1 is SGDLS and CDR2 is YYNGEE.